This T cell receptor beta chain was sequenced during a study of blood T cell repertoires in COVID-19. Repertoires were generated with immunoSEQ multiplex PCR, while TCRdb's copy carries only in-frame clones and drops some. Among 300,000 to 400,000 clones listed, roughly 91% were seen once. The CDR3 is 14 amino acids. V dropped 0 bases and J dropped 0 bases, with 3 bases sitting between them. The V gene's germline CDR1 is MGHRA and CDR2 YSYEKL. In the case of this clone: The same CDR3 is also encoded by other DNA sequences in this sample.

This clonotype originated in a woman aged 18 to 35 who had recovered from COVID-19. The V gene is TRBV4-1, the J gene TRBJ1-3; no definite D call. The sample taken for sequencing was PBMCs or T cells enriched from blood (not recorded which). In DNA, the CDR3 is TGCGCCAGCAGCCAAGACAGCTCTGGAAACACCATATATTTT. Translating gives CASSQDSSGNTIYF.